This T cell receptor (beta chain) was sequenced in a study of cytomegalovirus exposure and HLA in healthy donors. Study in general: A preliminary data release comprised around 90 million unique TCRs obtained from HLA-typed donors.

General study results and limits: Later, an analysis found that common viral pathogens appeared to be linked with several of the most significant clusters. Versus the roughly 700-donor mean, an Asian-associated ancestry cluster reportedly showed fewer N-insertions in a later analysis. Later analysis showed TCR association rates varying by HLA locus, highest for DRB1 and lowest for HLA-C.

Regarding this clone: The antigen remains unidentified.

With 60 Vbeta and 13 Jbeta primers, the PCR was carried out. Sequenced by immunoSEQ multiplex PCR; TCRdb stores in-frame clones only, minus some. The sample consists of tens of thousands of clones, roughly 70% of them appearing once. CDR3 length: 14 residues. V lost 0 bases, J lost 2 bases, and 7 bases lay in between. The germline V gene encodes CDR1 SGHRS and CDR2 YFSETQ. The sample was PBMCs. This chain uses TRBV5-1 with TRBJ2-3, with a weak D call TRBD2 (5 bases). The TCR sequence derives from a woman between 50 and 59 years old in good health and CMV-seropositive. The CDR3 is CASSLAGFTDTQYF. The CDR3, as DNA: TGCGCCAGCAGCTTGGCGGGGTTCACAGATACGCAGTATTTT.